This is a list of T cell receptor beta chains from one sample in a study of CD8+ T cells in alopecia areata. Profiling relied on immunoSEQ multiplex PCR, and the TCRdb table lists in-frame clones only, not all of them. The table has a few hundred thousand clones, about 40% seen once. This sample comprised CD4+ T cells sorted from blood, obtained at roughly week 38, from a patient treated with tofacitinib. The receptors shown here come from a human donor with alopecia areata. CDR3s include the opening cysteine and the closing phenylalanine or tryptophan. The D gene is left open where the match is weak. Some rows have no size entry. The others give once, few or many, or a class for an expanded clone.

D,size,V,length,J,DNA,CDR3
NA,few,TRBV29-1,14,TRBJ2-1,TGCAGCGGGGGGACCTCGACTCTAAACAATGAGCAGTTCTTC,CSGGTSTLNNEQFF
NA,few,TRBV19,13,TRBJ1-5,TGTGCCAGTAGTATCTGGGCCAATCAGCCCCAGCATTTT,CASSIWANQPQHF
NA,few,TRBV4-1,16,TRBJ1-5,TGCGCCAGCAGCCAAGAAGGTGGGGTACGCAATCAGCCCCAGCATTTT,CASSQEGGVRNQPQHF
TRBD1,NA,TRBV28,15,TRBJ1-5,TGTGCCAGCAGTATCCACAGGGGAGGCAATCAGCCCCAGCATTTT,CASSIHRGGNQPQHF
TRBD2,NA,TRBV5-1,16,TRBJ2-3,TGCGCCAGCACCGAGACTAGCGGGGGTCTAACAGATACGCAGTATTTT,CASTETSGGLTDTQYF
TRBD2,few,TRBV7-2,18,TRBJ2-1,TGTGCCAGCAGCTTAGTTTCGGGGACTAGCGGGAGGGGCAATGAGCAGTTCTTC,CASSLVSGTSGRGNEQFF
NA,NA,TRBV5-6,15,TRBJ2-7,TGTGCCAGCAGCTTGCGAGGCCTCCACTCCTACGAGCAGTACTTC,CASSLRGLHSYEQYF
TRBD1,few,TRBV11-2,15,TRBJ2-1,TGTGCCAGCAGCTTTGACAGGGAGTCCTACAATGAGCAGTTCTTC,CASSFDRESYNEQFF
TRBD1,NA,TRBV2,15,TRBJ1-2,TGTGCCAGCAGACCGGGACAGGGTAGCGGCTATGGCTACACCTTC,CASRPGQGSGYGYTF
NA,NA,TRBV9,13,TRBJ1-1,TGTGCCAGCAGCGTAGCTTGGGGTGCTGAAGCTTTCTTT,CASSVAWGAEAFF
NA,NA,TRBV29-1,14,TRBJ2-2,TGCAGCGTTGAAGCTGGACTCATCGGCGGGGAGCTGTTTTTT,CSVEAGLIGGELFF
TRBD1,NA,TRBV29-1,14,TRBJ2-5,TGCAGCGTCGCCACCGGGACAGGGGGTAGGGCCCAGTACTTC,CSVATGTGGRAQYF
NA,NA,TRBV6-4,12,TRBJ2-1,TGTGCCAGCAGTGACCCTAACAATGAGCAGTTCTTC,CASSDPNNEQFF
NA,NA,TRBV5-1,14,TRBJ1-2,TGCGCCAGCAGCTTTACCTCCGACGGGCCTGGCTACACCTTC,CASSFTSDGPGYTF
TRBD2,few,TRBV7-3,16,TRBJ2-3,TGTGCCAGCAGCTTCTTTAGCGGGCCAAGCACAGATACGCAGTATTTT,CASSFFSGPSTDTQYF
NA,NA,TRBV7-9,15,TRBJ2-7,TGTGCCAGCAGCTTTGACCGGGACACCGGGGTCGAGCAGTACTTC,CASSFDRDTGVEQYF
TRBD1,few,TRBV29-1,14,TRBJ1-2,TGCAGCGTCGCCGGGACAGGGGATAACTATGGCTACACCTTC,CSVAGTGDNYGYTF
TRBD2,NA,TRBV11-2,16,TRBJ2-1,TGTGCCAGCAGCCCCATTAGCGGGAGGGCTTACAATGAGCAGTTCTTC,CASSPISGRAYNEQFF
NA,NA,TRBV7-2,13,TRBJ2-3,TGTGCCAGCAGCTTAGAGTTCACAGATACGCAGTATTTT,CASSLEFTDTQYF
NA,once,TRBV18,15,TRBJ1-2,TGTGCCAGCTCCCGCGCCACAGGGACAAACTATGGCTACACCTTC,CASSRATGTNYGYTF
NA,few,TRBV2,14,TRBJ2-3,TGTGCCAGCATCTATCGCACTAGCACAGATACGCAGTATTTT,CASIYRTSTDTQYF
TRBD1,NA,TRBV30,13,TRBJ1-5,TGTGCCTGGAGCCGACAGGGCGATCAGCCCCAGCATTTT,CAWSRQGDQPQHF
NA,few,TRBV10-3,15,TRBJ2-1,TGTGCCATCAGTGATCCGGCAGACCGCTACAATGAGCAGTTCTTC,CAISDPADRYNEQFF
TRBD1,few,TRBV19,18,TRBJ2-1,TGTGCCAGTAGTTCAAGGTCTCCTGGGACAGGACAAAAGAATGAGCAGTTCTTC,CASSSRSPGTGQKNEQFF
NA,NA,TRBV5-1,15,TRBJ1-1,TGCGCCAGCAGCTTTCTCACAGGGCCTCAGCCTGAAGCTTTCTTT,CASSFLTGPQPEAFF
NA,few,TRBV29-1,11,TRBJ1-5,TGCAGCGTTGTGAGAGGGGAAGCCCAGCATTTT,CSVVRGEAQHF
NA,NA,TRBV6-5,15,TRBJ2-1,NA,CASSSSVPTYNEQFF
NA,few,TRBV20-1,11,TRBJ2-7,TGCAGTGCTAGAGGCCCGTACGAGCAGTACTTC,CSARGPYEQYF
TRBD2,NA,TRBV28,18,TRBJ2-1,TGTGCCAGCAAACCAGGGAGGGCTAGCGGGAGTCTCTACAATGAGCAGTTCTTC,CASKPGRASGSLYNEQFF
TRBD1,few,TRBV29-1,15,TRBJ2-5,TGCAGCGTTGAAGATCCTACGAGGGGGCGAGAGACCCAGTACTTC,CSVEDPTRGRETQYF
TRBD1,NA,TRBV6-6,12,TRBJ1-2,TGTGCCCTTTCAGGGGGCGACTATGGCTACACCTTC,CALSGGDYGYTF
TRBD2,few,TRBV29-1,15,TRBJ2-5,TGCAGCGTTTTCTTTAGCGGGAGGGCCGGCGCGACCCAGTACTTC,CSVFFSGRAGATQYF
NA,NA,TRBV7-2,16,TRBJ2-5,TGTGCCAGCAGCTTAAAGGCCCCCACAGCGGGTGAGACCCAGTACTTC,CASSLKAPTAGETQYF
NA,NA,TRBV4-1,16,TRBJ1-5,TGCGCCAGCAGCCAAGATGGGGACGTCCTTTATCAGCCCCAGCATTTT,CASSQDGDVLYQPQHF
TRBD1,NA,TRBV6-4,15,TRBJ1-2,TGTGCCAGCAGTGAGGGGACAGGTGGGAACTATGGCTACACCTTC,CASSEGTGGNYGYTF
TRBD1,NA,TRBV29-1,14,TRBJ2-3,TGCAGCGTTCGGGACAGGGGGCGCGCAGATACGCAGTATTTT,CSVRDRGRADTQYF
NA,NA,TRBV2,15,TRBJ1-2,TGTGCCAGCAGACGGCGTGGCGGGGCCAACTATGGCTACACCTTC,CASRRRGGANYGYTF
TRBD2,NA,TRBV30,14,TRBJ2-7,TGTGCCTGGAGTGAGACTAGCGGGAGTTACGAGCAGTACTTC,CAWSETSGSYEQYF
TRBD2,NA,TRBV11-2,15,TRBJ2-1,TGTGCCAGCAGCTTAGAAGGCGGGAGAGGGAATGAGCAGTTCTTC,CASSLEGGRGNEQFF
NA,once,TRBV29-1,13,TRBJ1-2,TGCAGCGTTGAAGACGAGCGGAACTATGGCTACACCTTC,CSVEDERNYGYTF
TRBD2,few,TRBV7-2,16,TRBJ2-7,TGTGCCAGCAGCCTCCGGACTAGCGGGAGGGCCTACGAGCAGTACTTC,CASSLRTSGRAYEQYF
NA,NA,TRBV5-1,11,TRBJ1-2,TGCGCCAGCAGCTTGGACGGTGGCTACACCTTC,CASSLDGGYTF
TRBD1,once,TRBV13,15,TRBJ1-1,TGTGCCAGCAGCTTCCGACAGGGGGTGAACACTGAAGCTTTCTTT,CASSFRQGVNTEAFF
NA,few,TRBV19,15,TRBJ1-1,TGTGCCAGTAGTGTCCGGACCTCCGTGAACACTGAAGCTTTCTTT,CASSVRTSVNTEAFF
NA,few,TRBV18,16,TRBJ2-1,TGTGCCAGCTCACCTTCTCGGAGTCTGGTGGGGGGTGAGCAGTTCTTC,CASSPSRSLVGGEQFF
NA,NA,TRBV7-2,14,TRBJ2-1,TGTGCCAGCAGCCCTCGTGGGGGATTGAATGAGCAGTTCTTC,CASSPRGGLNEQFF
TRBD1,NA,TRBV30,13,TRBJ1-1,TGTGCCTGGAGGGGACAGGGGGTCTCTGAAGCTTTCTTT,CAWRGQGVSEAFF
NA,NA,TRBV5-1,13,TRBJ2-7,TGCGCCAGCAGCTTGGTCCTAGCGAGCGAGCAGTACTTC,CASSLVLASEQYF
TRBD1,NA,TRBV7-2,15,TRBJ2-7,TGTGCCAGCAGCCGACAGGGGAGGTACTCCTACGAGCAGTACTTC,CASSRQGRYSYEQYF
TRBD2,NA,TRBV5-1,14,TRBJ2-5,TGCGCCAGCAGCTTCAGACTAGCGGAGGAGACCCAGTACTTC,CASSFRLAEETQYF
TRBD2,few,TRBV7-9,15,TRBJ2-7,TGTGCCAGCAGCTTAGTGTCTAGCGGGAGCTACGAGCAGTACTTC,CASSLVSSGSYEQYF
NA,NA,TRBV2,13,TRBJ2-4,TGTGCCAGCAGTCCGGGACCCGCGAACATTCAGTACTTC,CASSPGPANIQYF
NA,few,TRBV15,18,TRBJ2-1,TGTGCCACCAGCAGAGTTGGGGTTGGGCCCAGCTCCTACAATGAGCAGTTCTTC,CATSRVGVGPSSYNEQFF
NA,few,TRBV30,15,TRBJ1-4,TGTGCCTGGAGTATCGGGACCGGCTCTAATGAAAAACTGTTTTTT,CAWSIGTGSNEKLFF
NA,few,TRBV5-8,11,TRBJ2-7,TGTGCCAGCAGCTCCCCCAGAAGAGGGTACTTC,CASSSPRRGYF
TRBD2,NA,TRBV5-1,17,TRBJ2-1,TGCGCCAGCAGCCGCGGGGGAGCGGGAGGCGCCTACAATGAGCAGTTCTTC,CASSRGGAGGAYNEQFF
TRBD1,NA,TRBV30,14,TRBJ2-3,TGTGCCTGGAGTAGTATTCAGGGGGCAGATACGCAGTATTTT,CAWSSIQGADTQYF